Below are 29 T cell receptor beta chains sequenced from a single sample in a study of blood T cell repertoires in COVID-19. TCRdb keeps only in-frame clones here, not all; method: immunoSEQ multiplex PCR. The sample lists around 430,000 clones, about 87% seen once, with over 9.5% in the top ten. Sequencing was performed on peripheral blood. Receptor source: a woman in her forties or fifties with COVID-19, enrolled during active disease.

This clone was picked up a small number of times. Different DNA sequences within this sample yield the same CDR3. The chain links TRBV5-1 to TRBJ1-2; D gene unclear. Germline loops: CDR1 SGHRS, CDR2 YFSETQ. V lost 0 bases to trimming and J lost 5 bases, with 5 bases between them. CDR3 length equals 12 residues. The CDR3: CASSLDSYGYTF. The CDR3 DNA follows: TGCGCCAGCAGCTTGGACAGTTATGGCTACACCTTC.

The chain is built from TRBV25-1 and TRBJ2-7, with 7 bases matching TRBD1. V dropped 4 bases and J dropped 2; count of bases not matched to a gene: 5. Germline V gene lookup returns CDR1 MGHDK and CDR2 SYGVNS. This CDR3 has 14 residues. CDR3 coding DNA: TGTGCCAGCAGTGGGGACAGCTACCCCTACGAGCAGTACTTC. Encoded protein: CASSGDSYPYEQYF.

V gene TRBV12-3 or TRBV12-4 combines with J gene TRBJ2-7, with 10 bases fitting TRBD1. This CDR3 comprises 13 residues. The trim removed 5 bases at V and 7 bases at J, leaving 5 bases unmatched. The CDR3: CASSLDRGGEQYF. The CDR3 coding sequence is TGTGCCAGCAGTCTGGACAGGGGGGGAGAGCAGTACTTC.

This sequence joins TRBV5-5 and TRBJ1-5, with D uncertain. The CDR3 has 15 amino acids. The germline V gene encodes CDR1 SGHKS and CDR2 YYEKEE (reference sequence). Trimming took off 2 bases at V and 0 bases at J, with 9 bases between the two ends. CDR3 DNA sequence: TGTGCCAGCAGCTTTGAGTTTTATAGCAATCAGCCCCAGCATTTT. Translation gives CASSFEFYSNQPQHF.

The CDR3 coding sequence is TGTGCCAGCAGCCGTTTGAATGCCCCTAATGGCTACACCTTC. Encoded protein: CASSRLNAPNGYTF. The chain has TRBV7-9 and TRBJ1-2; D is uncertain. The CDR3 runs 14 residues. Trimming took 5 bases from V and 6 from J, leaving 16 bases between them. CDR1 is SEHNR and CDR2 is FQNEAQ in the germline V gene (reference sequence).

The chain is built from TRBV30 and TRBJ1-2; 7 bases fit TRBD1. Germline CDR1 reads GTSNPN; CDR2 reads SVGIG (reference sequence). There are 11 residues in the CDR3. With V trimmed by 1 base and J by 11 bases, 4 bases remained unmatched. CDR3 residues: CAWSAGTAYTF. CDR3 coding DNA: TGTGCCTGGAGTGCCGGGACAGCGTACACCTTC. Combining the CDR3 with reference TRBV30 and TRBJ1-2 gives the whole variable domain SQTIHQWPATLVQPVGSPLSLECTVEGTSNPNLYWYRQAAGRGLQLLFYSVGIGQISSEVPQNLSASRPQDRQFILSSKKLLLSDSGFYLCAWSAGTAYTFGSGTRLTVV.

This clone was seen a few times. J is TRBJ1-2 and V is TRBV19; D is possibly TRBD1 (5 bases). The length of the CDR3 is 15 residues. Germline V gene lookup returns CDR1 LNHDA and CDR2 SQIVND (reference sequence). V was trimmed by 5 bases and J by 4 bases, leaving 17 bases between them. The CDR3 protein is CASSVEQVFGYGYTF. In DNA, the CDR3 is TGTGCCAGTAGTGTGGAACAGGTATTCGGCTATGGCTACACCTTC.

This clone was seen a few times. The V and J genes are TRBV29-1 and TRBJ1-2, with TRBD1 matching over 7 bases. The CDR3 loop spans 13 amino acids. The V and J ends lost 3 bases and 8 bases, in that order; junction bases with no gene match: 9. Germline-derived CDR1 and CDR2 are SQVTM and ANQGSEA. CDR3 amino acids: CSVDNGQGDGYTF. Here the CDR3 DNA reads TGCAGCGTTGATAATGGGCAGGGGGACGGCTACACCTTC.

V and J are TRBV24-1 and TRBJ1-2, with D unclear. The CDR3 extends over 14 amino acids. From germline, CDR1 is KGHDR and CDR2 SFDVKD. Trimming pared 5 bases from V and 4 bases from J, leaving 13 bases between. Here the CDR3 reads CATSGSSQTYGYTF. As DNA, the CDR3 is TGTGCCACCAGTGGCTCGTCACAGACCTATGGCTACACCTTC.

J is TRBJ1-5 and V is TRBV3-1 (or the pseudogene TRBV3-2); 10 bases map to TRBD1. The CDR3 is 16 amino acids. Germline V gene lookup returns CDR1 LGHDT and CDR2 YNNKEL (reference sequence). After removal of 0 bases from V and 6 bases from J, the junction contained 5 bases not matched to a gene. CDR3 amino acids: CASSQDWTGGSQPQHF. The CDR3 DNA is TGTGCCAGCAGCCAAGATTGGACAGGGGGGAGTCAGCCCCAGCATTTT.

The rearrangement links TRBV27 to TRBJ2-3; 9 nucleotides match TRBD2. CDR1 and CDR2 (germline): MNHEY, SMNVEV (reference sequence). This CDR3 is 15 amino acids long. V was pared by 8 bases and J by 1 base, with 7 bases of the junction left unmatched. The CDR3 coding sequence is TGTGCCAGCGCTCCCGAGCGGGGGGGCACAGATACGCAGTATTTT. The encoded protein is CASAPERGGTDTQYF.

This clone was observed a few times. V usage is TRBV11-2 and J usage is TRBJ1-6, with a weak D call TRBD1 (6 bases). Trimming shortened V by 2 bases and J by 5 bases, and 10 bases separated the two germline ends. Germline CDR1 is SGHAT and CDR2 is FQNNGV. The CDR3 sequence is 15 residues long. As DNA, the CDR3 is TGTGCCAGCAGCTTAAAAGGGGGTGATAATTCACCCCTCCACTTT. Its protein is CASSLKGGDNSPLHF. Using reference TRBV11-2 and TRBJ1-6 for the parts outside the CDR3, the full variable domain is EAGVAQSPRYKIIEKRQSVAFWCNPISGHATLYWYQQILGQGPKLLIQFQNNGVVDDSQLPKDRFSAERLKGVDSTLKIQPAKLEDSAVYLCASSLKGGDNSPLHFGNGTRLTVT.

The chain joins TRBV24-1 to TRBJ1-2; D not resolved. Germline CDR1 and CDR2: KGHDR and SFDVKD. The V end was cut by 5 bases, the J end by 1 base, with 10 bases between. The CDR3 runs 14 residues. CDR3 residues: CATSGGLDNYGYTF. Here the CDR3 DNA reads TGTGCCACCAGTGGAGGGTTGGATAACTATGGCTACACCTTC.

This chain connects TRBV9 to TRBJ2-2, with D maybe TRBD2 (6 bases). Trimming shortened V by 3 bases and J by 7 bases, and 7 bases separated the two germline ends. From germline, CDR1 is SGDLS and CDR2 YYNGEE. The CDR3 is made up of 12 amino acids. DNA for the CDR3: TGTGCCAGCAGCGGACTAGGCGGGGAGCTGTTTTTT. Translation gives CASSGLGGELFF.

The chain has TRBV10-3 and TRBJ1-5; 12 bases are a match to TRBD1. CDR1 is ENHRY and CDR2 is SYGVKD in the germline V gene. The ends lost 10 bases at V and 2 bases at J; junction bases unmatched: 15. The CDR3 contains 18 residues. The CDR3 here is CATRREGQGAVGNQPQHF. CDR3 coding DNA: TGTGCCACCCGTAGGGAGGGACAGGGGGCAGTCGGCAATCAGCCCCAGCATTTT.

This chain links TRBV29-1 with TRBJ1-1; D is possibly TRBD1 (5 bases). This CDR3 region has 13 residues. Germline V gene lookup returns CDR1 SQVTM and CDR2 ANQGSEA. Trimming removed 4 bases at V and 0 bases at J, with 9 bases between. The CDR3 DNA reads TGCAGCGTTGGAGGCAGGGTGAACACTGAAGCTTTCTTT. Encoded protein: CSVGGRVNTEAFF.

V usage is TRBV27 and J usage is TRBJ1-5, with 9 bases matching TRBD1. Germline values: CDR1 MNHEY, CDR2 SMNVEV (reference sequence). V shed 3 bases, J shed 7 bases, and the junction held 4 bases outside the gene matches. CDR3 length: 14 residues. The CDR3 here is CASSLTGGGQPQHF. DNA for the CDR3: TGTGCCAGCAGTTTGACAGGGGGAGGACAGCCCCAGCATTTT.

CDR3 bases: TGTGCCAGTAGTATTTTTGACGGACAGGGAGATAATTCACCCCTCCACTTT. It specifies CASSIFDGQGDNSPLHF. This rearrangement joins TRBV19 to TRBJ1-6; TRBD1 matches 8 bases. CDR1 LNHDA and CDR2 SQIVND come from the germline V gene (reference sequence). V was pared by 3 bases and J by 5 bases, with 9 bases of the junction left unmatched. The CDR3 loop spans 17 amino acids.

The chain links TRBV10-3 to TRBJ1-1; TRBD1 aligns across 8 bases. The germline CDR1 and CDR2 sequences are ENHRY and SYGVKD. The CDR3 is 16 residues long. V lost 11 bases, J lost 2 bases, and 16 bases stayed unmatched. The CDR3 here is CASGGSGGSRNTEAFF. CDR3 in DNA: TGTGCCTCCGGGGGGTCAGGGGGCTCTCGTAACACTGAAGCTTTCTTT.

This rearrangement joins TRBV3-1 (or the pseudogene TRBV3-2) to TRBJ2-7; the match to TRBD1 covers 9 bases. There are 14 residues in the CDR3. The germline gives CDR1 LGHDT, CDR2 YNNKEL (reference sequence). Germline trimming cut 5 bases from V and 2 bases from J; bases unmatched to any gene: 4. The CDR3 here is CASSAGQGPYEQYF. The CDR3 region has the DNA TGTGCCAGCAGCGCCGGACAGGGGCCCTACGAGCAGTACTTC.

The genes are TRBV5-6 and TRBJ1-6, with 9 bases that match TRBD1. In germline, CDR1 is SGHDT, CDR2 YYEEEE. The CDR3 spans 14 residues. The J segment lost 11 bases and the V segment lost 4 bases, leaving 7 bases of the junction unmatched. This chain's CDR3 is CASSPGQGQAPLHF. CDR3 sequence (DNA): TGTGCCAGCAGCCCCGGACAGGGGCAGGCACCCCTCCACTTT.

This clone was seen only once. This sequence joins TRBV19 and TRBJ1-5; the D gene is possibly TRBD1 (5 bases). This CDR3 is built from 16 residues. Trimming stripped 4 bases from V and 4 bases from J, with 17 bases between. Germline-derived CDR1 and CDR2 are LNHDA and SQIVND (reference sequence). The CDR3, as DNA: TGTGCCAGTAGTAATGTGGGGAAGGGGTTGAATCAGCCCCAGCATTTT. Translating it yields CASSNVGKGLNQPQHF.

V gene TRBV11-2 combines with J gene TRBJ1-5, with D unresolved. This CDR3 comprises 12 residues. V lost 5 bases and J lost 6, with 8 bases in between. Germline V gives CDR1 SGHAT, CDR2 FQNNGV. The CDR3 nucleotides are TGTGCCAGCAGCACCGGGTTTCAGCCCCAGCATTTT. It is translated as CASSTGFQPQHF.

CDR3 amino acids: CASSQLAGDLNNNEQFF. DNA of the CDR3: TGTGCCAGCAGCCAATTAGCGGGGGACCTAAACAACAATGAGCAGTTCTTC. This chain connects TRBV3-1 (or the pseudogene TRBV3-2) to TRBJ2-1; 9 bases agree with TRBD2. This CDR3 comprises 17 residues. Trimming at V came to 2 bases and at J to 5 bases, leaving 10 bases not matched to a gene. Looked up from germline, CDR1 is LGHDT and CDR2 is YNNKEL (reference sequence).

This rearrangement joins TRBV10-3 to TRBJ1-1; possible D gene TRBD1, 6 bases. Germline CDR1 is ENHRY and CDR2 is SYGVKD. The CDR3 runs 14 residues. Trimming took off 5 bases at V and 6 bases at J, with 16 bases between the two ends. The CDR3 is CAISKTGSHAEAFF. The CDR3 DNA is TGTGCCATCAGTAAAACAGGGTCTCACGCTGAAGCTTTCTTT.

The rearrangement links TRBV10-3 to TRBJ1-2, with D unclear. Trimming removed 6 bases from V and 0 bases from J, with 8 bases in between. This CDR3 comprises 13 residues. The germline CDR1 and CDR2 sequences are ENHRY and SYGVKD. This CDR3 is CAIRTATNYGYTF. CDR3 in DNA: TGTGCCATCAGGACTGCAACTAACTATGGCTACACCTTC.

This rearrangement joins TRBV14 to TRBJ1-2; D is perhaps TRBD1 (5 bases). The germline V gene has CDR1 SGHDN and CDR2 FVKESK. Trimming took off 0 bases at V and 7 bases at J, with 15 bases between the two ends. There are 15 residues in the CDR3. CDR3 nucleotide sequence: TGTGCCAGCAGCCAAGATCCTAGGGGTCCGGGTGGCTACACCTTC. Its protein is CASSQDPRGPGGYTF.

A single count supports this clone. V and J are TRBV5-6 and TRBJ2-7, with 7 bases lining up with TRBD2. The CDR3 totals 14 residues. The V and J ends lost 1 base and 4 bases, in that order; junction bases with no gene match: 5. The V gene's germline CDR1 is SGHDT and CDR2 YYEEEE. Written as DNA, the CDR3 is TGTGCCAGCAGCTTGTGGCTAGCGGCTTACGAGCAGTACTTC. Encoded protein: CASSLWLAAYEQYF.

The chain is built from TRBV9 and TRBJ2-3, with D tentatively TRBD2 (6 bases). Germline V gene data show CDR1 as SGDLS and CDR2 as YYNGEE. V was trimmed by 0 bases and J by 6 bases, leaving 17 bases between them. CDR3 length: 16 residues. DNA for the CDR3: TGTGCCAGCAGCGTAGATGGGGGGTTAATCGTGGATACGCAGTATTTT. It translates to CASSVDGGLIVDTQYF.